A selection of T cell receptor beta chains follows, all from one sample in a study of cytomegalovirus exposure and HLA in healthy donors. TCRdb keeps only in-frame clones here, not all; method: immunoSEQ multiplex PCR. The repertoire consists of 150,000 to 200,000 clones, with around two thirds occurring once and the leading ten covering roughly a tenth. Sequencing was carried out using PBMCs. All receptors come from a man aged 25-45 years in good health and CMV-seropositive. Each CDR3 is given without its conserved first and last residue.

v_gene,j_gene,CDR3aa
TRBV11-2,TRBJ2-2,ASSRDRVGLF
TRBV2,TRBJ2-3,ASSGGRGAADTQY
TRBV6-5,TRBJ2-2,ASSYKQGLTGELF
TRBV19,TRBJ1-5,ASSLTGGGQPQH
TRBV6-5,TRBJ2-6,ASSPLSSGANVLT
TRBV28,TRBJ2-7,ASSPGLAGHEQY
TRBV19,TRBJ2-5,ASSIDLGGRGTQY
TRBV6-4,TRBJ1-6,ASSEDRMLSPLH
TRBV10-1,TRBJ1-1,ASSEGGDAEAF
TRBV19,TRBJ1-2,ASGIDRDQHT
TRBV28,TRBJ2-7,ASSLGRGGRERYEQY
TRBV7-6,TRBJ2-1,ASSHTGSYNEQF
TRBV29-1,TRBJ2-1,SVEGGLAGALGNEQF
TRBV9,TRBJ2-3,ASSAPATGRARDTQY
TRBV10-3,TRBJ2-7,ATTTGVGADEQY
TRBV27,TRBJ1-1,ASSPQGSNTEAF
TRBV6-6,TRBJ2-1,ASSTGYYNEQF
TRBV4-1,TRBJ2-7,ASSRGGRDRAYEQY
TRBV5-8,TRBJ2-3,ASSTARGHLTDTQY
TRBV5-8,TRBJ2-2,ASSLWPSTGELF
TRBV11-3,TRBJ2-2,ASSLDGGRTGELF
TRBV5-8,TRBJ2-5,ASSHYLGGKGQETQY
TRBV2,TRBJ2-7,ASSESVRGDEQY